The rows below give T cell receptor beta chains drawn from one sample of a study of blood T cells in healthy people across ages. Each CDR3 protein gets one entry after TCRdb re-called the 5' RACE reads with MiXCR. The sample lists about 1 million distinct CDR3 sequences, 40% to 45% seen once, with about 20% in the top ten. Sample: blood. These receptors originate from a woman aged 55-70 years in good health. CDR3s include the opening cysteine and the closing phenylalanine or tryptophan. D genes are given only for firm matches. Rows give clone size only sometimes, using once, few, many, or a class for an expanded clone.

j_gene,d_gene,abundance,v_gene,CDR3nt,CDR3aa
TRBJ2-7,-,few,TRBV11-2,TGTGCCAGCAGTCTAGCGGCAGGGGCTTCCTACGAGCAGTACTTC,CASSLAAGASYEQYF
TRBJ2-1,-,-,TRBV9,TGTGCCAGCAGCGTAGGTCGAGCGGCCTACAATGAGCAGTTCTTC,CASSVGRAAYNEQFF
TRBJ2-3,-,few,TRBV7-3,TGTGCCAGCAGCTTGGAGTTCACAGATACGCAGTATTTT,CASSLEFTDTQYF
TRBJ2-7,-,once,TRBV5-1,TGCGCCAGCAGCCGGGGGGCGGACTCCTACGAGCAGTACTTC,CASSRGADSYEQYF
TRBJ2-7,TRBD1,few,TRBV7-2,TGTGCCAGCAGCTTGGGGATGACAGGGGGCTACTACGAGCAGTACTTC,CASSLGMTGGYYEQYF
TRBJ2-7,-,-,TRBV11-1,TGTGCCAGCATCCCCAGGGTCCCCTACGAGCAGTACTTC,CASIPRVPYEQYF
TRBJ2-1,TRBD2,-,TRBV11-3,TGTGCCAGCAGCCCCTCGGGACTAGCCCCCAGTGAGCAGTTCTTC,CASSPSGLAPSEQFF
TRBJ2-1,-,-,TRBV20-1,TGCAGTGCTAGAGGGAGAGTTAGGGTGCAGTTCTTC,CSARGRVRVQFF
TRBJ2-2,TRBD2,few,TRBV29-1,TGCAGCGTTAGCGGGAAAGGATCCGGGGAGCTGTTTTTT,CSVSGKGSGELFF
TRBJ2-1,TRBD2,-,TRBV5-1,TGCGCCAGCCGGGGGACTAGCGCGAACAATGAGCAGTTCTTC,CASRGTSANNEQFF
TRBJ2-3,TRBD1,-,TRBV5-1,TGCGCCAGCAGCGGAGGGACAGGGGTAACAGATACGCAGTATTTT,CASSGGTGVTDTQYF
TRBJ2-7,-,-,TRBV4-1,TGCGCCAGCAGCCAAGAACGGGCGCACGAGCAGTACTTC,CASSQERAHEQYF
TRBJ2-3,-,-,TRBV5-6,TGTGCCAGCAGCTTGGGGGCCAGGGTTTCAGATACGCAGTATTTT,CASSLGARVSDTQYF
TRBJ2-7,TRBD1,-,TRBV10-3,TGTGCCATCAGATCCGGGACAGGGCAATCCTACGAGCAGTACTTC,CAIRSGTGQSYEQYF
TRBJ2-3,-,-,TRBV5-1,TGCGCCAGCAGCTTGGCTCCCACCCACACAGATACGCAGTATTTT,CASSLAPTHTDTQYF
TRBJ2-7,TRBD1,once,TRBV3-1,TGTGCCAGCAGCCAAGGGACAGGGAGGAACTACGAGCAGTACTTC,CASSQGTGRNYEQYF
TRBJ1-5,TRBD1,few,TRBV7-9,TGTGCCAGCAGCGCGACAGGGATCGAGGGCAATCAGCCCCAGCATTTT,CASSATGIEGNQPQHF
TRBJ2-5,-,-,TRBV9,TGTGCCAGCAGCGTGCAGGGGATGGGAGAGACCCAGTACTTC,CASSVQGMGETQYF
TRBJ2-3,-,few,TRBV20-1,TGCAGTGCGTCTAGCCAAAGCACAGATACGCAGTATTTT,CSASSQSTDTQYF
TRBJ2-7,TRBD1,-,TRBV7-2,TGTGCCAGCAGCTTAGGTACAGGGGGCGCGAGGCGCGACTACGAGCAGTACTTC,CASSLGTGGARRDYEQYF
TRBJ2-4,-,once,TRBV6-5,TGTGCCAGCCAAGACGGTATTGGGGGCTACGGGCAGTACTTC,CASQDGIGGYGQYF
TRBJ2-7,TRBD2,-,TRBV6-5,TGTGCCAGCAGCCGCGGGACTAGCGGGTGGAACGAGCAGTACTTC,CASSRGTSGWNEQYF
TRBJ2-3,TRBD2,-,TRBV10-3,TGTGCCATCAGTGAATCTAGCGGGGCCCCCACAGATACGCAGTATTTT,CAISESSGAPTDTQYF
TRBJ2-7,-,-,TRBV9,TGTGCCAGCAGCGTAGAGATGGGTAACGAGCAGTACTTC,CASSVEMGNEQYF
TRBJ2-7,-,-,TRBV6-5,TGTGCCAGCAGTTACTCGGTTAGTCGCGAGCAGTACTTC,CASSYSVSREQYF
TRBJ2-7,TRBD2,-,TRBV5-1,TGCGCCAGCAGCCCTGATGCCCCCAGCGGACTAGTTTACGAGCAGTACTTC,CASSPDAPSGLVYEQYF